The 21 T cell receptor beta chains given below trace back to one sample, sequenced in a study of human T cells and chemical hapten exposure. As to time point: pre-sensitization, week 0. Treatment in this sample: therapeutic diphenylcyclopropenone sensitization with weekly scalp DPC. In TCRdb, the RACE reads were re-called with MiXCR into one record per CDR3 protein. The table lists some 360,000 distinct CDR3 sequences, 5.1% of them singletons, with 2.5% to 3% in the top ten. The sample consisted of whole blood, taken in connection with sensitization to the hapten diphenylcyclopropenone (DPC). Source of these receptors: a woman between 45 and 65 years old with alopecia areata. Some clones in this sample may be carry-over from other donors' samples.

This clonotype was picked up many times. This chain joins TRBV28 and TRBJ1-3, with D hard to call. Germline assignment: CDR1 MDHEN and CDR2 SYDVKM. The ends were cut back, 6 bases at V and 2 bases at J, with 11 bases in the middle. The CDR3 extends over 14 amino acids. The CDR3 reads CASRKGPTGNTIYF. As DNA, the CDR3 is TGTGCCAGCAGAAAAGGGCCCACTGGAAACACCATATATTTT.

This clonotype has at least ten counts. The chain joins TRBV11-2 to TRBJ1-3, with D unresolved. V lost 5 bases and J 4 bases, leaving 18 bases between the germline ends. Germline V gene sequence: CDR1 SGHAT, CDR2 FQNNGV. The CDR3 loop spans 16 amino acids. CDR3 region: CASSPGYWGGGNTIYF. CDR3 bases: TGTGCCAGCAGCCCAGGATATTGGGGAGGAGGAAACACCATATATTTT.

This clonotype has a count of ten or more. This rearrangement joins TRBV12-3 or TRBV12-4 to TRBJ1-1; 10 nucleotides align to TRBD1. V lost 5 bases, J lost 2 bases, and 8 bases stayed unmatched. The CDR3 is made up of 16 amino acids. The CDR3 DNA follows: TGTGCCAGCAGTAAAAGGGACAGGGGACCTAACACTGAAGCTTTCTTT. Protein sequence: CASSKRDRGPNTEAFF.

Many counts were recorded for this clonotype. The gene calls are TRBV6-5 and TRBJ2-1; D perhaps matches TRBD2 (7 bases). Trimming took off 8 bases at V and 2 bases at J, with 16 bases between the two ends. This CDR3 comprises 15 residues. CDR1 is MNHEY and CDR2 is SVGAGI in the germline V gene. The CDR3 region has the DNA TGTGCCAGCCAAAGTACGGGGGGCGCCTACAATGAGCAGTTCTTC. This translates into CASQSTGGAYNEQFF.

This chain uses TRBV6-1 with TRBJ1-5; 12 bases align to TRBD1. V lost 4 bases and J lost 6; bases outside the gene matches: 7. Looked up from germline, CDR1 is MNHNS and CDR2 is SASEGT. CDR3 length equals 16 residues. The chain's CDR3 is CASSATGTGGLQPQHF. CDR3 coding DNA: TGTGCCAGCAGTGCTACCGGGACAGGGGGCCTTCAGCCCCAGCATTTT.

This clonotype was counted ten times or more. This sequence joins TRBV5-1 and TRBJ2-7; tentatively, D is TRBD1 (6 bases). This CDR3 region has 15 residues. V was trimmed by 3 bases and J by 4 bases, leaving 17 bases between them. CDR1 is SGHRS and CDR2 is YFSETQ in the germline V gene. DNA for the CDR3: TGCGCCAGCAGCTATTTTGACAGGAACGAATACGAGCAGTACTTC. Protein sequence: CASSYFDRNEYEQYF.

A few counts support this clonotype. J is TRBJ2-1 and V is TRBV25-1, with 7 bases lining up with TRBD2. CDR3 size: 12 residues. The junction had 10 bases not matched to a gene; V was cut back by 6 bases and J by 14 bases. Germline CDR1 MGHDK, CDR2 SYGVNS. Written as DNA, the CDR3 is TGTGCCAGCAGCCCCACTAGCGCGATGAAGTTCTTC. Translating gives CASSPTSAMKFF.

This clonotype was counted at least ten times. Here the CDR3 reads CASSPLLEQYF. CDR3 coding DNA: TGTGCCAGCAGCCCCTTATTAGAGCAGTACTTC. J is TRBJ2-7 and V is TRBV7-9; D uncertain. The length of the CDR3 is 11 residues. Per germline, CDR1 SEHNR and CDR2 FQNEAQ (reference sequence). Trimming left V 5 bases short and J 7 bases short, with 9 bases between.

This clonotype was counted between two and nine times. The chain links TRBV25-1 to TRBJ2-1, with TRBD1 matching over 7 bases. Germline V CDR1 and CDR2: MGHDK, SYGVNS. The CDR3 extends over 14 amino acids. J lost 7 bases, V lost 8 bases, and 11 bases had no gene match. The chain's CDR3 is CASRETGKRNEQFF. The DNA for the CDR3 is TGTGCCAGCCGAGAGACAGGGAAGAGAAATGAGCAGTTCTTC.

This clonotype has a handful of counts. The genes are TRBV7-9 and TRBJ2-2; 10 bases agree with TRBD1. The CDR3 extends over 16 amino acids. V trimming: 5 bases; J trimming: 3 bases; junction bases outside the gene matches: 6. Germline V gene lookup returns CDR1 SEHNR and CDR2 FQNEAQ (reference sequence). CDR3 nucleotide sequence: TGTGCCAGCAGCCCCCCGGGACAGGGGTACACCGGGGAGCTGTTTTTT. Its protein is CASSPPGQGYTGELFF.

This clonotype was recorded at least ten times. This chain links TRBV27 with TRBJ1-5, with D maybe TRBD1 (6 bases). The CDR3 contains 14 residues. From germline, CDR1 is MNHEY and CDR2 SMNVEV (reference sequence). V dropped 6 bases and J dropped 2 bases, with 11 bases sitting between them. The CDR3 reads CASSNYRGNQPQHF. In DNA, the CDR3 is TGTGCCAGCAGCAATTACAGGGGCAATCAGCCCCAGCATTTT.

The CDR3 DNA follows: TGTGCCAGCAGTAACCCGGACGGCACTGAAGCTTTCTTT. Residues: CASSNPDGTEAFF. The V call is TRBV28, the J call TRBJ1-1; D is unclear. The CDR3 totals 13 residues. Trimming took off 5 bases at V and 4 bases at J, with 11 bases between the two ends. In germline, CDR1 is MDHEN, CDR2 SYDVKM.

A few counts support this clonotype. The J gene is TRBJ1-2, the V gene TRBV6-1; 10 nucleotides agree with TRBD1. CDR3 size: 15 residues. CDR1 is MNHNS and CDR2 is SASEGT in the germline V gene. Trimming cost V 2 bases and J 2 bases; bases outside gene matches: 2. The CDR3 is CASSERDRGNYGYTF. CDR3 coding DNA: TGTGCCAGCAGTGAAAGGGACAGGGGAAACTATGGCTACACCTTC.

This clonotype was observed a handful of times. The chain carries TRBV6-1 and TRBJ2-7; D may correspond to TRBD1 or TRBD2 (5 bases each). This CDR3 region has 14 residues. Trimming removed 8 bases from V and 2 bases from J, with 16 bases in between. Germline V gene data show CDR1 as MNHNS and CDR2 as SASEGT. The CDR3 region is CASGTRSPPYEQYF. In DNA form, the CDR3 reads TGTGCCAGCGGGACCCGGTCGCCTCCCTACGAGCAGTACTTC.

This clonotype has ten or more counts. This sequence joins TRBV20-1 and TRBJ1-5; D unresolved. This CDR3 region has 13 residues. V was trimmed by 3 bases and J by 2 bases, leaving 8 bases between them. Germline CDR1 DFQATT, CDR2 SNEGSKA (reference sequence). The CDR3 region is CSASLRGNQPQHF. CDR3 sequence (DNA): TGCAGTGCTAGTCTTAGGGGCAATCAGCCCCAGCATTTT.

This clonotype was seen a few times. V gene TRBV29-1 combines with J gene TRBJ2-7, with D possibly called TRBD1 or TRBD2 (5 bases each). This CDR3 region has 12 residues. From germline, CDR1 is SQVTM and CDR2 ANQGSEA. The V and J ends lost 6 bases and 11 bases respectively, with 20 bases between them. The CDR3 loop reads CSVTGTAGWEYF. The CDR3 coding sequence is TGCAGCGTCACCGGGACGGCGGGTTGGGAGTACTTC.

Worth noting for this clonotype: This could be a read error, since a much larger clone is one nucleotide away. The chain links TRBV11-2 to TRBJ2-3; D possibly corresponds to TRBD1 (5 bases). Looked up from germline, CDR1 is SGHAT and CDR2 is FQNNGV. The CDR3 length is 15 residues. V was trimmed by 1 base and J by 2 bases, leaving 10 bases between them. The CDR3 DNA follows: TGTGCCAGCAGCTTAGGGCGCAGGGTCACAGATACGCAGTATTTT. Translating gives CASSLGRRVTDTQYF.

In this sample, this clonotype turned up many times. CDR3 region: CSVEVGQGAYEQYF. CDR3 nucleotide sequence: TGCAGCGTTGAAGTTGGACAGGGGGCCTACGAGCAGTACTTC. This sequence joins TRBV29-1 and TRBJ2-7; 10 nucleotides match TRBD1. This CDR3 contains 14 residues. CDR1 and CDR2 from the germline V gene are SQVTM and ANQGSEA. J was trimmed by 2 bases and V by 1 base; bases with no gene match: 2.

This clonotype showed up many times. The chain couples TRBV4-2 to TRBJ2-6, with 8 bases that match TRBD2. Germline V gives CDR1 LGHNA, CDR2 YNFKEQ. This CDR3 spans 18 amino acids. After removal of 2 bases from V and 0 bases from J, the junction contained 6 bases not matched to a gene. Here the CDR3 reads CASSQHLAGSSGANVLTF. CDR3 bases: TGTGCCAGCAGCCAACATCTAGCGGGTTCCTCTGGGGCCAACGTCCTGACTTTC.

There are a few counts of this clonotype. This rearrangement joins TRBV5-1 to TRBJ1-4; possible D gene TRBD1, 5 bases. This CDR3 is 14 amino acids long. Deletions cut 3 bases from V and 3 bases from J, with 9 bases between. Germline V lookup: CDR1 SGHRS, CDR2 YFSETQ. CDR3 sequence (DNA): TGCGCCAGCAGCTCGGGACTGGCTAATGAAAAACTGTTTTTT. It specifies CASSSGLANEKLFF.

In its sample, this clonotype was seen a few times. The chain has TRBV12-3 or TRBV12-4 and TRBJ2-7; tentatively, D is TRBD1 (5 bases). The CDR3 loop spans 15 amino acids. V dropped 5 bases and J dropped 4 bases, with 18 bases sitting between them. CDR3 sequence: CASSPTRVLLYEQYF. CDR3 nucleotide sequence: TGTGCCAGCAGTCCAACCAGGGTATTGTTGTACGAGCAGTACTTC.